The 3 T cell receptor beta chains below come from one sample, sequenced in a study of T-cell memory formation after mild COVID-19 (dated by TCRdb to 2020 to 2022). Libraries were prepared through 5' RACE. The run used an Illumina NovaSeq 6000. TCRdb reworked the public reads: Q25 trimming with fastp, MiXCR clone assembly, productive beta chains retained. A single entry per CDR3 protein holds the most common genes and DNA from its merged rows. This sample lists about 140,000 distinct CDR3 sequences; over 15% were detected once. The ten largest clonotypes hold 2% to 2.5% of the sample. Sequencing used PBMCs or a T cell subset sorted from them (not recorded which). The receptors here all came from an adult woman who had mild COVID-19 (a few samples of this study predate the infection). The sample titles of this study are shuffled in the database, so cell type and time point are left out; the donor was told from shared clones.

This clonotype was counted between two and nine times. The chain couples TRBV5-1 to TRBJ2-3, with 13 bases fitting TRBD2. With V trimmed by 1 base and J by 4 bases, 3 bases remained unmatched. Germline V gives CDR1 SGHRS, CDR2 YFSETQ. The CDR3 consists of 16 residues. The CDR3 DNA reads TGCGCCAGCAGCTTGCCCGGACTAGCGGGAGCAGATACGCAGTATTTT. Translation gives CASSLPGLAGADTQYF.

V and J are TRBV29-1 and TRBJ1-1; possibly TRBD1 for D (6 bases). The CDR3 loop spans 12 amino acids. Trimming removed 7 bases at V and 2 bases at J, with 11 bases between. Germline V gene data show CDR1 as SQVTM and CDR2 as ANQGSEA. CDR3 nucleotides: TGCAGCGGGATCAGGGGCAACACTGAAGCTTTCTTT. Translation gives CSGIRGNTEAFF.

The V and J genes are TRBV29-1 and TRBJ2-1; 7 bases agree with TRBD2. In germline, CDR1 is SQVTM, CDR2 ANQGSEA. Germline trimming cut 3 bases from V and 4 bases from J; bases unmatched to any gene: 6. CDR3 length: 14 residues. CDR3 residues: CSVELGLQYNEQFF. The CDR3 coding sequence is TGCAGCGTTGAGTTGGGACTACAATACAATGAGCAGTTCTTC.